The 9 T cell receptor beta chains presented below share a single source sample, sequenced in a study of cytomegalovirus exposure and HLA in healthy donors. The PCR ran on 60 Vbeta and 13 Jbeta primers. Produced via immunoSEQ multiplex PCR; TCRdb's table is partial and in-frame only. The sample records about 150,000 clones, 84% being singletons. The sample taken for sequencing was PBMCs. Every receptor here comes from a girl under 18 in good health and CMV-seropositive.

The chain couples TRBV19 to TRBJ1-5, with a possible D match to TRBD1 (6 bases). There are 15 residues in the CDR3. The V end lost 5 bases, the J end lost 5 bases, and 16 bases lay between the germline ends. Germline V gives CDR1 LNHDA, CDR2 SQIVND (reference sequence). The CDR3 protein is CASSPRRAGDQPQHF. DNA of the CDR3: TGTGCCAGTAGTCCAAGAAGGGCAGGGGATCAGCCCCAGCATTTT.

This clone occurred a few times. The CDR3 is CASSPGTGGEAFF. CDR3 sequence (DNA): TGCGCCAGCAGCCCAGGGACAGGGGGTGAAGCTTTCTTT. This rearrangement joins TRBV5-1 to TRBJ1-1, with 11 positions matching TRBD1. Germline V gives CDR1 SGHRS, CDR2 YFSETQ. J gave up 7 bases and V 4 bases, and 3 bases lay outside the gene matches. There are 13 residues in the CDR3.

The chain couples TRBV28 to TRBJ1-5, with D possibly matching TRBD1 (6 bases). Per germline, CDR1 MDHEN and CDR2 SYDVKM. The CDR3 is made up of 15 amino acids. Trimming took 4 bases from V and 0 from J, leaving 10 bases between them. CDR3 protein: CASSSTRGSNQPQHF. The CDR3 coding sequence is TGTGCCAGCAGTTCAACCAGGGGTAGCAATCAGCCCCAGCATTTT. The complete variable domain, with remaining parts taken from reference TRBV28 and TRBJ1-5, reads DVKVTQSSRYLVKRTGEKVFLECVQDMDHENMFWYRQDPGLGLRLIYFSYDVKMKEKGDIPEGYSVSREKKERFSLILESASTNQTSMYLCASSSTRGSNQPQHFGDGTRLSIL.

This clone was detected once. V usage is TRBV9 and J usage is TRBJ1-2; 10 nucleotides agree with TRBD1. The germline gives CDR1 SGDLS, CDR2 YYNGEE. This CDR3 comprises 17 residues. V was clipped by 3 bases and J by 2 bases; unmatched bases: 10. This CDR3 is CASSESLGQGMNYGYTF. The CDR3 nucleotides read TGTGCCAGCAGCGAAAGCCTGGGACAGGGGATGAACTATGGCTACACCTTC.

The V gene is TRBV5-6, the J gene TRBJ1-1; TRBD1 agrees at 7 bases. V was clipped by 3 bases and J by 3 bases; unmatched bases: 11. The CDR3 loop spans 16 amino acids. CDR1 and CDR2 from the germline V gene are SGHDT and YYEEEE. The CDR3 DNA sequence: TGTGCCAGCAGCTCGTACCCGACAGGGTGGTACACTGAAGCTTTCTTT. Its translation: CASSSYPTGWYTEAFF.

With respect to this clone: At the DNA level, this CDR3 is encoded by other sequences in the same sample as well. The chain has TRBV19 and TRBJ2-5; 8 bases are a match to TRBD2. CDR3 length: 13 amino acids. Germline loops: CDR1 LNHDA, CDR2 SQIVND (reference sequence). J was trimmed by 3 bases and V by 6 bases; bases with no gene match: 3. DNA for the CDR3: TGTGCCAGTAGCATCGGGGGGGAAGAGACCCAGTACTTC. This codes for CASSIGGEETQYF.

The chain uses TRBV9 and TRBJ1-2; 7 positions match TRBD1. J lost 8 bases, V lost 3 bases, and 4 bases had no gene match. The V gene's germline CDR1 is SGDLS and CDR2 YYNGEE. This CDR3 has 12 residues. CDR3 sequence reads: CASSGQGWGYTF. The CDR3 DNA is TGTGCCAGCAGCGGACAGGGCTGGGGCTACACCTTC. The entire variable domain, with the rest obtained from reference TRBV9 and TRBJ1-2, is as follows: DSGVTQTPKHLITATGQRVTLRCSPRSGDLSVYWYQQSLDQGLQFLIQYYNGEERAKGNILERFSAQQFPDLHSELNLSSLELGDSALYFCASSGQGWGYTFGSGTRLTVV.

The V gene is TRBV28, the J gene TRBJ2-7, with 10 bases that match TRBD1. The CDR3 is 15 amino acids. Germline CDR1 is MDHEN and CDR2 is SYDVKM. V was pared by 7 bases and J by 6 bases, with 12 bases of the junction left unmatched. The CDR3 coding sequence is TGTGCCAGCACCCCCGGACAGGGGGGGCCTTTCGAGCAGTACTTC. Its protein is CASTPGQGGPFEQYF. The whole variable domain, remainder taken from reference TRBV28 and TRBJ2-7, is DVKVTQSSRYLVKRTGEKVFLECVQDMDHENMFWYRQDPGLGLRLIYFSYDVKMKEKGDIPEGYSVSREKKERFSLILESASTNQTSMYLCASTPGQGGPFEQYFGPGTRLTVT.

This clone appeared a few times. This rearrangement joins TRBV6-5 to TRBJ2-1; D is ambiguous. Germline V gene lookup returns CDR1 MNHEY and CDR2 SVGAGI. Between the trimmed V and J ends, which lost 0 bases and 4 bases, there was a span of 13 bases. There are 16 residues in the CDR3. The CDR3 DNA follows: TGTGCCAGCAGTTACTCTGCGTTGTTATTGTACAATGAGCAGTTCTTC. It translates to CASSYSALLLYNEQFF.